Listed below are T cell receptor beta chains from one sample, sequenced in a study of CD8+CD57+ T cells in acquired aplastic anemia. TCRdb re-called the reads with MiXCR, one entry per CDR3 protein. The sample records 250,000 to 350,000 distinct CDR3 sequences, 45% to 70% being singletons. Source material: sorted CD4+, CD8+, or CD8+CD57+ T cells (not recorded which) from PBMCs. Receptors originate from a human donor with severe aplastic anemia or a healthy control (not recorded which). CDR3s leave out the opening cysteine and the closing phenylalanine or tryptophan.

V	J	CDR3
TRBV7-8	TRBJ2-7	ASSSGTQSYEQY
TRBV6-1	TRBJ1-6	ASSVWGGLSYNSPLH
TRBV9	TRBJ2-7	ASSVGGDTYEQY
TRBV5-6	TRBJ1-6	ASSFTGGPDSPLH
TRBV20-1	TRBJ2-3	SARGGTGASTDTQY
TRBV10-3	TRBJ1-3	AIISTGETRNTIY
TRBV2	TRBJ2-7	ASRPGTGAHEQY
TRBV11-1	TRBJ2-7	ASSSRHAYEQY
TRBV30	TRBJ1-6	AWSEVSGWLSPLH
TRBV20-1	TRBJ2-1	SAREGGALYEQF
TRBV12-3/TRBV12-4	TRBJ1-5	ASSLSGVGLQPQH
TRBV29-1	TRBJ2-7	SVETTGTYEQY
TRBV10-3	TRBJ1-5	AISEFSGGLDQPQH
TRBV9	TRBJ2-7	ASSAAGYEQY
TRBV19	TRBJ1-4	ASSIGRPPREKLF
TRBV9	TRBJ2-7	ASSVAALAGGPSYEQY
TRBV2	TRBJ2-7	ASSARQGYEQY
TRBV3-1	TRBJ2-7	AGSQVEWEQY
TRBV7-2	TRBJ2-7	ASSLADTYEQY
TRBV6-6	TRBJ2-3	ASRGGGAHTQY
TRBV5-1	TRBJ1-5	ASSWTGPNQPQH
TRBV7-8	TRBJ1-4	ASSLAGRESEKLF
TRBV15	TRBJ2-2	ATSREFGTATGELF
TRBV19	TRBJ2-1	ASSERTGFTYNEQF
TRBV15	TRBJ1-1	ATSRTGQGGP
TRBV2	TRBJ1-4	ASSEVGIGEKLF
TRBV11-2	TRBJ2-3	ASSLIHSGSTDTQY
TRBV12-3/TRBV12-4	TRBJ2-7	ASSLAPTDVGYEQY
TRBV7-9	TRBJ1-1	ASSLSGLSDTEAF
TRBV18	TRBJ1-5	ASSQGHPNQPQH
TRBV7-8	TRBJ1-2	ASSPPGRTNYGYT
TRBV5-6	TRBJ2-7	ASSQVVGEQY
TRBV7-2	TRBJ2-7	ASSLASLAGDEQY
TRBV7-7	TRBJ2-2	ASSLALTGELF
TRBV6-2/TRBV6-3	TRBJ2-2	ASRDLAGAVFAGELF
TRBV7-2	TRBJ1-5	VSSFTGSNQPQH
TRBV2	TRBJ1-1	ASRGDGPGAF
TRBV7-8	TRBJ1-1	ASLPGGAEAF
TRBV5-1	TRBJ2-5	ASSPPQETQY
TRBV12-3/TRBV12-4	TRBJ1-2	DSTSYRGLYGYT
TRBV18	TRBJ2-1	ASSPQPPGVNEQF
TRBV15	TRBJ1-5	ATSRDVTGNQPQH
TRBV10-3	TRBJ2-1	AISEGLGAEQF